This TCR beta chain was recorded in a study of cytomegalovirus exposure and HLA in healthy donors. This clone occurred once. CDR3 length: 13 residues. Per the germline V gene, CDR1 is SGHDT and CDR2 is YYEEEE. The V gene lost 5 bases and the J gene lost 2 bases, with 11 bases spanning the gap. The PCR had 60 Vbeta and 13 Jbeta primers. Sequencing was performed with immunoSEQ multiplex PCR; in TCRdb, only in-frame clones are kept and a portion is missing. Seen here are 200,000 to 250,000 clones, 70% to 80% observed once, and the top ten hold around 2.8%. This chain links TRBV5-6 with TRBJ2-7; a possible D gene is TRBD1 (7 bases). What was sequenced was PBMCs. The sequence came from a woman aged 55-70 years in good health and CMV-seropositive. The CDR3 region is CASSRGTAYEQYF. In DNA form, the CDR3 reads TGTGCCAGCAGTCGCGGGACAGCCTACGAGCAGTACTTC.